This T cell receptor beta chain was sequenced for a study of PD-1 blockade in classical Hodgkin lymphoma. Exposure to brentuximab vedotin varied, and each patient had relapsed following autologous stem cell transplantation. Thawed PBMCs yielded CD4+ T cells through magnetic negative selection. Germline V gives CDR1 LGHNA, CDR2 YNFKEQ. This CDR3 has 15 amino acids. The V gene end was trimmed by 3 bases and the J gene end by 3 bases; junction bases not matched to a gene: 8. Repertoires were generated with immunoSEQ multiplex PCR, while TCRdb's copy carries only in-frame clones and drops some. The sample consists of about 12,000 clones, roughly three quarters of them appearing once.

The chain links TRBV4-2 to TRBJ2-7, with 7 positions matching TRBD1. Sequencing used CD4+ T cells from blood, obtained at baseline. The clonotype comes from a human donor with classical Hodgkin lymphoma. This chain's CDR3 is CASSQAWDSVYEQYF. CDR3 bases: TGTGCCAGCAGCCAGGCCTGGGACAGCGTCTACGAGCAGTACTTC.